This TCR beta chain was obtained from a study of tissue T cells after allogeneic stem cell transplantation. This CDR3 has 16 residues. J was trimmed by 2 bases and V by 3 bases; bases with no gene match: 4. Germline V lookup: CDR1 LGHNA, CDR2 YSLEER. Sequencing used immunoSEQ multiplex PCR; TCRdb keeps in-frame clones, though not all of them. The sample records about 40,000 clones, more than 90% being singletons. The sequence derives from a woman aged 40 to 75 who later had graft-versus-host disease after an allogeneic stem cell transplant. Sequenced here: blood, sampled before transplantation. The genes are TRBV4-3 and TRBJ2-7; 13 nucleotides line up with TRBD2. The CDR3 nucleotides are TGCGCCAGCAGCCAGGCACTAGCGGGAGGGCCCTACGAGCAGTACTTC. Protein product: CASSQALAGGPYEQYF.